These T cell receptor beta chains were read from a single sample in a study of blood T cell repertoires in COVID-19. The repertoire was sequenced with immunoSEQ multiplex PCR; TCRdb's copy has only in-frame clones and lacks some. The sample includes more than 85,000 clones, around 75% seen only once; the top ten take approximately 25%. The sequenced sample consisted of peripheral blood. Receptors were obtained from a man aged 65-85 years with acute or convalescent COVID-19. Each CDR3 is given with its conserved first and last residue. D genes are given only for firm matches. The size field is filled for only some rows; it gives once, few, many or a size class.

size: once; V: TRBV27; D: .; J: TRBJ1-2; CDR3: CASSLNRIANYGYTF; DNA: TGTGCCAGCAGTTTAAACAGGATAGCTAACTATGGCTACACCTTC
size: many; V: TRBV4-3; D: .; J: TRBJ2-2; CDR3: CASSPTLGGRAGELFF; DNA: TGCGCCAGCAGCCCCACGTTGGGGGGGCGCGCCGGGGAGCTGTTTTTT
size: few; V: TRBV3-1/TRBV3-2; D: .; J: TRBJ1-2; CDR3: CASSQGQNYGYTF; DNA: TGTGCCAGCAGCCAAGGGCAGAACTATGGCTACACCTTC
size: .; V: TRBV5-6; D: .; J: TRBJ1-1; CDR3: CASSPTINHHGAFF; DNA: TGTGCCAGCAGCCCTACTATTAACCACCATGGAGCTTTCTTT
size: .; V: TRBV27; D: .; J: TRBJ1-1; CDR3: CASSSRGELMNTEAFF; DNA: TGTGCCAGCAGTTCTCGTGGAGAGTTGATGAACACTGAAGCTTTCTTT
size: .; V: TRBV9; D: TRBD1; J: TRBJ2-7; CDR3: CASSAEQGAYEQYF; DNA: TGTGCCAGCAGCGCCGAGCAGGGGGCCTACGAGCAGTACTTC
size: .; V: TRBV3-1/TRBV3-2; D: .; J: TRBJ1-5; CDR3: CASSQFGDSNQPQHF; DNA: TGTGCCAGCAGCCAATTCGGGGATAGCAATCAGCCCCAGCATTTT
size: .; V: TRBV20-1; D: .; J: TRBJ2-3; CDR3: CSASRGSVGDTQYF; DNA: TGCAGTGCTAGTAGGGGGAGCGTGGGGGATACGCAGTATTTT
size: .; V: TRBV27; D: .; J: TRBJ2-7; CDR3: CASITMSPYEQYF; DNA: TGTGCCAGCATAACGATGAGCCCCTACGAGCAGTACTTC
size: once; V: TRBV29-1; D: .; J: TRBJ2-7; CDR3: CSVEEMGGSYEQYF; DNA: TGCAGCGTTGAAGAAATGGGAGGTTCCTACGAGCAGTACTTC
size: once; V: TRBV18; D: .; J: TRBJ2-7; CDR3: CASSPRHSSYEQYF; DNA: TGTGCCAGCTCACCAAGGCACAGCTCCTACGAGCAGTACTTC
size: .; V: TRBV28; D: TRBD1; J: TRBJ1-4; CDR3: CASNRGREKLFF; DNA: TGTGCCAGCAACAGGGGGCGTGAAAAACTGTTTTTT
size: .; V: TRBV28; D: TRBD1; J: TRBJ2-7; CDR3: CASNPGQTYEQYF; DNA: TGTGCCAGCAACCCGGGACAGACCTACGAGCAGTACTTC
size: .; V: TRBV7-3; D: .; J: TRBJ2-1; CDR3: CASSLTSNEQFF; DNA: TGTGCCAGCAGCTTAACTAGTAATGAGCAGTTCTTC
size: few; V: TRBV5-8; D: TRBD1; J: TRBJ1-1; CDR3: CASSLARQGGRGISEAFF; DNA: TGTGCCAGCAGCTTGGCCCGACAGGGCGGGCGCGGAATATCTGAAGCTTTCTTT
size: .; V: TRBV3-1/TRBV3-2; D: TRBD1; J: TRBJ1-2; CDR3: CASSSQGAGNGYTF; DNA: TGTGCCAGCAGCTCGCAGGGGGCAGGTAATGGCTACACCTTC
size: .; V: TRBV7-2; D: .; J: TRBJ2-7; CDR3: CASSLAGPYEQYF; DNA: TGTGCCAGCAGCTTAGCTGGCCCCTACGAGCAGTACTTC
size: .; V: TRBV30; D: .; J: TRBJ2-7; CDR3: CACRPGQRVYEQYF; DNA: TGTGCCTGTAGACCGGGACAAAGGGTCTACGAGCAGTACTTC
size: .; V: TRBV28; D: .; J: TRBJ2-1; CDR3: CASTGAPYNEQFF; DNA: TGTGCCAGCACAGGGGCCCCCTACAATGAGCAGTTCTTC